This T cell receptor beta chain originates from a study of CD8 T cells in ankylosing spondylitis (dated by TCRdb to about 2017). About the investigation overall: The study profiled T cell receptor beta repertoires in healthy donors and ankylosing spondylitis patients to find disease-linked TCR variants. The whole study cohort included some 100 healthy donors and around 24 ankylosing spondylitis patients. Peripheral blood samples were taken, and synovial fluid was additionally collected from ankylosing spondylitis patients. The study at large found these results: The disease-linked clones had a CD8+ phenotype and were found at relatively low frequencies in peripheral blood. Blood from ankylosing spondylitis patients appeared to be characterized by a TCR beta motif composed of eight highly homologous amino acid variants. Some motif variants had previously been reported in the synovial fluid and blood of reactive arthritis patients, which suggests shared mechanisms of disease initiation. Significant enrichment of the disease-linked clones was reported in matched synovial fluid samples from ankylosing spondylitis patients.

CDR3 length: 15 amino acids, cysteine to phenylalanine. CDR3 DNA is the only sequence kept; it has 45 bases, read in frame from the first base. Trimming removed 5 bases from V and 1 base from J, leaving 15 bases between the germline ends. Reading the germline V gene gives CDR1 SGHTA and CDR2 FQGNSA. The reads were generated on an Illumina HiSeq 2500. Quantitative 5'-RACE with molecular barcodes was used to prepare TCR beta libraries. Per the source publication's procedure: To identify disease-linked TCR variants, a new computational method was used, one built on a probabilistic model of VDJ rearrangement. The raw public reads went through TCRdb reprocessing: fastp at Q25, MiXCR clone calling, in-frame beta chains kept. Entries are consolidated by CDR3 protein sequence, retaining the most common genes and DNA. TCRdb assigned the V and J calls; the authors' analysis was not used. This sample has 200,000 to 250,000 distinct CDR3 sequences in its table, and roughly 26% of those were observed once. The biggest ten clones account for under 8% of the sample.

A remark on this clonotype: There is no known antigen for this receptor. Per-nucleotide qualities are absent, and no much larger clonotype sits a single base away.

Specimen: blood, either unsorted or a sorted T cell fraction (not recorded which). The TCR sequence derives from a male donor with ankylosing spondylitis or in good health (not recorded which). Recombination linked TRBV7-2 to TRBJ2-7; the D region may be TRBD1 or TRBD2, each matching 6 bases equally. The DNA reads as follows: TGTGCCAGCAGCCCGTTTGGAGGGACATCCTACGAGCAGTACTTC. Its protein product is CASSPFGGTSYEQYF.